These T cell receptor beta chains were read from a single sample in a study of vaccination and CD4 T cells after COVID-19. TCRdb recomputed calls from the PCR reads with MiXCR, one row per CDR3 protein. The sample lists 15,000 to 20,000 distinct CDR3 sequences; approximately 46% were seen once. These receptors have no identified antigens. Source material: CD4+ T cells from blood, cultured in vitro. These receptors originate from a human donor who had recovered from COVID-19. CDR3s include the opening cysteine and the closing phenylalanine or tryptophan. The D gene is left open where the match is weak. Rows give clone size only sometimes, using once, few, many, or a class for an expanded clone.

V: TRBV2
D: TRBD1
size: large
J: TRBJ2-1
DNA: TGTGCCAGCAGTCTTAACAGGGGAAATGAGCAGTTCTTC
CDR3: CASSLNRGNEQFF

V: TRBV6-1
D: TRBD1
size: -
J: TRBJ1-3
DNA: TGTGCCAGCAGCGGGACAGGGGGACTTGGAAACACCATATATTTT
CDR3: CASSGTGGLGNTIYF

V: TRBV7-9
D: -
size: -
J: TRBJ1-1
DNA: TGTGCCAGCAGCTTAGGACGGCCCTTTGAGAACACTGAAGCTTTCTTT
CDR3: CASSLGRPFENTEAFF

V: TRBV7-3
D: -
size: -
J: TRBJ2-2
DNA: TGTGCCAGTAGACGGGAGCGACACACCGGGGAGCTGTTTTTT
CDR3: CASRRERHTGELFF

V: TRBV14
D: TRBD1
size: -
J: TRBJ1-1
DNA: TGTGCCAGCAGCTTGGGACAGGCTGAAGCTTTCTTT
CDR3: CASSLGQAEAFF

V: TRBV20-1
D: TRBD1
size: once
J: TRBJ2-7
DNA: TGCAGTGCTAGAGACCCGGGACAGGGGTACGAGCAGTACTTC
CDR3: CSARDPGQGYEQYF

V: TRBV7-6
D: TRBD1
size: -
J: TRBJ2-3
DNA: TGTGCCAGCGGGGGGGGGACAGGGGAAGATACGCAGTATTTT
CDR3: CASGGGTGEDTQYF

V: TRBV20-1
D: -
size: -
J: TRBJ1-3
DNA: TGCAGTGCTTTACGAGGGTCTGGAAACACCATATATTTT
CDR3: CSALRGSGNTIYF

V: TRBV20-1
D: TRBD2
size: -
J: TRBJ2-7
DNA: TGCAGTGCCCTACTAGCGGGAGGGCCGGGAGAGCAGTACTTC
CDR3: CSALLAGGPGEQYF

V: TRBV7-9
D: TRBD1
size: -
J: TRBJ2-1
DNA: TGTGCCAGCAGCCGAAGGACAGGGGGCAGGGATGAGCAGTTCTTC
CDR3: CASSRRTGGRDEQFF

V: TRBV7-2
D: TRBD2
size: -
J: TRBJ2-3
DNA: TGTGCCAGCAGCTCTCTAGCGGTGCAGTATTTT
CDR3: CASSSLAVQYF

V: TRBV27
D: -
size: few
J: TRBJ1-4
DNA: TGTGCCAGCAGCCTCTTTGTGGGCGTCTCTATACAAAAACTGTTTTTT
CDR3: CASSLFVGVSIQKLFF

V: TRBV7-6
D: -
size: few
J: TRBJ2-7
DNA: TGTGCCAGCAGTAGTACGGCGGGCTGGGGAGAGCAGTACTTC
CDR3: CASSSTAGWGEQYF

V: TRBV5-1
D: -
size: -
J: TRBJ2-5
DNA: TGCGCCAGCAGCTTAGTGTACCAAGAGACCCAGTACTTC
CDR3: CASSLVYQETQYF

V: TRBV7-2
D: -
size: -
J: TRBJ1-1
DNA: TGTGCCAGCAGCTTAGTAGGGGGGCCCCTAGAAGCTTTCTTT
CDR3: CASSLVGGPLEAFF

V: TRBV24-1
D: TRBD1
size: few
J: TRBJ1-5
DNA: TGTGCCACCGCACAGGGGGCGAATCAGCCCCAGCATTTT
CDR3: CATAQGANQPQHF

V: TRBV2
D: -
size: few
J: TRBJ1-2
DNA: TGTGCCAGCACTTACGGGAGGCAGGAGGGCTACACCTTC
CDR3: CASTYGRQEGYTF

V: TRBV10-3
D: TRBD2
size: few
J: TRBJ2-1
DNA: TGTGCCATCAGTGAGTCTCACAGGGGGACTAGCGGGGTACACAATGAGCAGTTCTTC
CDR3: CAISESHRGTSGVHNEQFF

V: TRBV7-2
D: -
size: -
J: TRBJ1-2
DNA: TGTGCCAGCACTCTACAGACCGCTGCTAACTATGGCTACACCTTC
CDR3: CASTLQTAANYGYTF

V: TRBV5-6
D: -
size: -
J: TRBJ1-2
DNA: TGTGCCAGCAGTCGGGGAGATGTTCCTCCCCGGAACTATGGCTACACCTTC
CDR3: CASSRGDVPPRNYGYTF

V: TRBV14
D: TRBD2
size: once
J: TRBJ2-1
DNA: TGTGCCAGCAGCCAATCCCGGGGAGGGATTTACAATGAGCAGTTCTTC
CDR3: CASSQSRGGIYNEQFF

V: TRBV27
D: -
size: -
J: TRBJ1-5
DNA: TGTGCCAGCAGCCCTGGACGGGATTTGCCCCAGCATTTT
CDR3: CASSPGRDLPQHF

V: TRBV2
D: -
size: few
J: TRBJ2-3
DNA: TGTGCCAGCAGTGTTTCGGATACGCAGTATTTT
CDR3: CASSVSDTQYF

V: TRBV6-2/TRBV6-3
D: -
size: few
J: TRBJ1-5
DNA: TGTGCCAGCACCAATGGGGGAAAGCAGCCCCAGCATTTT
CDR3: CASTNGGKQPQHF

V: TRBV7-2
D: TRBD1
size: few
J: TRBJ2-3
DNA: TGTGCCAGCAGCTTAAGGACAGGGGGCACAGATACGCAGTATTTT
CDR3: CASSLRTGGTDTQYF

V: TRBV2
D: -
size: few
J: TRBJ2-7
DNA: TGTGCCAGCAGTGGAGTTGGCCTCTACGAGCAGTACTTC
CDR3: CASSGVGLYEQYF

V: TRBV20-1
D: -
size: few
J: TRBJ2-7
DNA: TGCAGTGCTAGAGATTCGGGGCCCGGGGAGCAGTACTTC
CDR3: CSARDSGPGEQYF

V: TRBV24-1
D: -
size: -
J: TRBJ1-2
DNA: TGTGCCACCAGAGGAACGACGTGGGGCTACACCTTC
CDR3: CATRGTTWGYTF

V: TRBV20-1
D: -
size: few
J: TRBJ2-5
DNA: TGCAGTGCTAGAGGAAGCCCGGGACAAGAGACCCAGTACTTC
CDR3: CSARGSPGQETQYF